This is a list of T cell receptor beta chains from one sample in a study of a mutant IDH1 vaccine in newly diagnosed glioma. Using immunoSEQ multiplex PCR, the repertoire was profiled, and TCRdb retains in-frame clones only, with some absent. The sample shows tens of thousands of clones, around 78% of them seen only once. No antigens are known for them. Sample: PBMCs, taken from a glioma patient whose treatment included an IDH1 peptide vaccine. Every receptor here comes from a man between 35 and 55 years old with glioma. Both conserved end residues are part of each CDR3. The order of the fields is D gene, clone size, CDR3 length, J gene, V gene, CDR3 protein, CDR3 DNA. D genes are given only for firm matches. The size entry is marked missing in some rows and otherwise reads once, few, many or a size class.

>-|once|16|TRBJ2-5|TRBV5-1
CASSLGMGVDVETQYF
TGCGCCAGCAGCTTGGGGATGGGGGTGGACGTAGAGACCCAGTACTTC
>-|few|12|TRBJ1-5|TRBV6-6
CASSYDYQPQHF
TGTGCCAGCAGTTACGACTATCAGCCCCAGCATTTT
>-|-|15|TRBJ1-6|TRBV6-6
CASSVEYGINSPLHF
TGTGCCAGCTCGGTCGAGTACGGTATCAATTCACCCCTCCACTTT
>-|once|13|TRBJ1-3|TRBV30
CAWSANSRKSIYF
TGTGCCTGGAGCGCAAACAGCCGAAAGTCCATATATTTT
>-|-|13|TRBJ2-7|TRBV5-1
CASSFGVNYEQYF
TGCGCCAGCAGCTTCGGGGTGAACTACGAGCAGTACTTC
>TRBD1|-|15|TRBJ1-2|TRBV9
CASSVGDRRNYGYTF
TGTGCCAGCAGCGTAGGGGACAGGCGAAACTATGGCTACACCTTC
>TRBD1|-|15|TRBJ2-5|TRBV2
CASTQRGLAGETQYF
TGTGCCAGCACCCAAAGGGGGCTAGCTGGGGAGACCCAGTACTTC
>-|-|15|TRBJ2-7|TRBV7-9
CASSSSGLLSYEQYF
TGTGCCAGCAGCTCATCGGGACTGCTCTCCTACGAGCAGTACTTC
>-|-|13|TRBJ1-2|TRBV5-4
CASSFGEGNGYTF
TGTGCCAGCAGCTTCGGGGAGGGTAATGGCTACACCTTC
>-|-|17|TRBJ2-5|TRBV5-6
CASSLEGVGRAGETQYF
TGTGCCAGCAGCTTGGAGGGCGTAGGCAGGGCTGGGGAGACCCAGTACTTC
>TRBD2|once|14|TRBJ2-3|TRBV5-1
CASRGQRGEDTQYF
TGCGCCAGCAGGGGCCAGCGGGGGGAAGATACGCAGTATTTT
>-|-|14|TRBJ2-1|TRBV5-1
CASGQTATYNEQFF
TGCGCCAGCGGGCAGACAGCGACCTACAATGAGCAGTTCTTC
>-|-|14|TRBJ2-7|TRBV5-5
CASSPELAGREQYF
TGTGCCAGCAGCCCCGAGCTAGCCGGCAGAGAGCAGTACTTC
>TRBD2|-|14|TRBJ2-3|TRBV30
CAYGLAGGVDTQYF
TGTGCCTACGGACTAGCGGGGGGTGTCGATACGCAGTATTTT
>-|once|14|TRBJ1-2|TRBV6-5
CASSQGGSSYGYTF
TGTGCCAGCAGCCAGGGTGGGAGTAGCTATGGCTACACCTTC
>TRBD1|-|13|TRBJ2-7|TRBV2
CASRTGGRYEQYF
TGTGCCAGCAGAACAGGGGGCAGATACGAGCAGTACTTC
>-|-|13|TRBJ1-2|TRBV7-9
CASSLALDRGYTF
TGTGCCAGCAGCTTAGCTCTTGACCGTGGCTACACCTTC
>TRBD2|once|19|TRBJ2-1|TRBV4-1
CASSPLPESLAGGPEEQFF
TGCGCCAGCAGCCCATTACCGGAGAGCTTAGCGGGGGGGCCTGAAGAGCAGTTCTTC
>TRBD1|-|14|TRBJ1-1|TRBV7-9
CASSARQGNTEAFF
TGTGCCAGCAGCGCCCGACAGGGGAACACTGAAGCTTTCTTT
>-|-|15|TRBJ2-5|TRBV6-5
CASRLQEGSAETQYF
TGTGCCAGCAGGCTCCAGGAGGGTAGTGCGGAGACCCAGTACTTC
>TRBD2|-|14|TRBJ2-5|TRBV9
CASSAHLGGETQYF
TGTGCCAGCAGCGCTCACCTGGGGGGGGAGACCCAGTACTTC
>-|few|13|TRBJ1-1|TRBV2
CASSTDRNTEAFF
TGTGCCAGCAGCACAGACAGGAACACTGAAGCTTTCTTT
>TRBD1|-|16|TRBJ2-5|TRBV19
CASTPRTGGLQETQYF
TGTGCCAGTACCCCTAGGACAGGGGGGTTACAAGAGACCCAGTACTTC
>TRBD2|-|14|TRBJ2-5|TRBV5-1
CASSSSGGQETQYF
TGCGCCAGCAGCTCTAGCGGGGGACAAGAGACCCAGTACTTC
>TRBD1|-|13|TRBJ1-4|TRBV19
CASSDTGAVQLFF
TGTGCCAGTAGCGACACAGGGGCAGTTCAACTGTTTTTT
>TRBD1|few|15|TRBJ2-1|TRBV4-2
CASSPRTGGDNEQFF
TGTGCCAGCAGCCCGAGGACAGGGGGGGACAATGAGCAGTTCTTC
>TRBD1|-|14|TRBJ1-1|TRBV4-1
CASSQEGTGDEAFF
TGCGCCAGCAGCCAAGAAGGGACAGGGGACGAAGCTTTCTTT
>-|-|12|TRBJ2-7|TRBV5-6
CASRSSGYEQYF
TGTGCCAGCAGATCCTCAGGCTACGAGCAGTACTTC
>TRBD1|-|13|TRBJ1-5|TRBV27
CASSGGTVQPQHF
TGTGCCAGCAGCGGGGGGACAGTCCAGCCCCAGCATTTT